The 8 T cell receptor beta chains given below trace back to one sample, sequenced in a study of T cells after posttransplantation cyclophosphamide. Control samples came 1 year after myeloablative marrow transplants with methotrexate plus calcineurin inhibitor. Here immunoSEQ multiplex PCR was the method, and the copy in TCRdb shows in-frame clones only, minus some. The sample has about 12,000 clones, about 86% seen once; the top ten hold roughly 3.7%. The sequencing used PBMCs, collected 350 to 400 days after allogeneic stem cell transplant with calcineurin inhibitor and methotrexate. Receptor source: a young adult male patient who received an allogeneic stem cell transplant from an unrelated donor, was CMV-positive, and had acute GVHD only. Some T cells could come from the graft donor.

The genes are TRBV2 and TRBJ1-4; 9 bases fit TRBD1. Germline V gene sequence: CDR1 SNHLY, CDR2 FYNNEI. With V trimmed by 8 bases and J by 5 bases, 6 bases remained unmatched. The length of the CDR3 is 14 residues. CDR3 sequence: CASSDRGLNEKLFF. The CDR3 DNA follows: TGTGCCAGCTCCGACAGGGGGTTAAATGAAAAACTGTTTTTT.

The chain uses TRBV10-3 and TRBJ1-1, with 7 bases aligning to TRBD1. J gave up 4 bases and V 6 bases, and 8 bases lay outside the gene matches. The CDR3 covers 14 residues. Germline V gene data show CDR1 as ENHRY and CDR2 as SYGVKD. The CDR3 nucleotides read TGTGCCATCAGCGACAGGGTCGGTGGCACTGAAGCTTTCTTT. The encoded protein is CAISDRVGGTEAFF.

In DNA form, the CDR3 reads TGTGCCACCCTTGGACAGGTTCCTAACTATGGCTACACCTTC. It translates to CATLGQVPNYGYTF. The chain couples TRBV10-3 to TRBJ1-2; 7 nucleotides agree with TRBD1. Trimming took 10 bases from V and 0 from J; bases not matched to a gene: 8. The V gene's germline CDR1 is ENHRY and CDR2 SYGVKD. CDR3 length: 14 residues.

This clone has a handful of counts. V is TRBV5-8 and J is TRBJ1-1; D is perhaps TRBD1 (6 bases). Germline-derived CDR1 and CDR2 are SGHTS and YDEGEE. V lost 2 bases, J lost 7 bases, and 18 bases lay in between. CDR3 length: 15 residues. CDR3 sequence reads: CASSLLLAGTFEAFF. In DNA, the CDR3 is TGTGCCAGCAGCTTACTTTTGGCAGGGACATTTGAAGCTTTCTTT.

The rearrangement joins TRBV4-1 to TRBJ2-3; no firm D call. Germline CDR1 reads MGHRA; CDR2 reads YSYEKL. V was cut by 1 base and J by 6 bases, with 5 bases left in between. The CDR3 has 12 amino acids. The chain's CDR3 is CASSQAGDTQYF. DNA for the CDR3: TGCGCCAGCAGCCAAGCAGGCGATACGCAGTATTTT.

This chain joins TRBV5-6 and TRBJ1-2; D gene uncertain. V was pared by 0 bases and J by 8 bases, with 14 bases between. The germline CDR1 and CDR2 sequences are SGHDT and YYEEEE. The CDR3 is 14 amino acids. CDR3 residues: CASSLDTTVGGYTF. CDR3 coding DNA: TGTGCCAGCAGCTTGGATACAACTGTCGGGGGCTACACCTTC.

V is TRBV5-1 and J is TRBJ1-2, with 8 bases aligning to TRBD1. The CDR3 spans 15 residues. With 4 bases clipped from V and 0 bases from J, the junction kept 5 bases outside the gene matches. CDR1 and CDR2 (germline): SGHRS, YFSETQ. This CDR3 is CASSTGQGTNYGYTF. Here the CDR3 DNA reads TGCGCCAGCAGCACTGGACAGGGTACTAACTATGGCTACACCTTC. The whole variable domain, remainder taken from reference TRBV5-1 and TRBJ1-2, is KAGVTQTPRYLIKTRGQQVTLSCSPISGHRSVSWYQQTPGQGLQFLFEYFSETQRNKGNFPGRFSGRQFSNSRSEMNVSTLELGDSALYLCASSTGQGTNYGYTFGSGTRLTVV.

V usage is TRBV6-1 and J usage is TRBJ2-3, with 14 bases lining up with TRBD2. Germline V gives CDR1 MNHNS, CDR2 SASEGT. The ends lost 3 bases at V and 3 bases at J; junction bases unmatched: 5. CDR3 size: 17 residues. In DNA, the CDR3 is TGTGCCAGCAGTGACGGGACTAGCGGGAGAGTAACAGATACGCAGTATTTT. Protein: CASSDGTSGRVTDTQYF.